The clone carrying this TCR beta chain was found once. The cohort comprised adults aged roughly 18 to 95 years residing in under 30 US areas. The data are from a study of blood T cell repertoires in COVID-19. The wider study: T cells, B-cell-depleted T cells, or PBMCs supplied cDNA or gDNA.

The repertoire was sequenced with immunoSEQ multiplex PCR; TCRdb's copy has only in-frame clones and lacks some. Of roughly 200,000 clones listed, 80% to 90% are singletons. Trimming took 6 bases from V and 4 from J, leaving 12 bases between them. Germline-derived CDR1 and CDR2 are MRHNA and SNTAGT. This CDR3 contains 13 residues. This sequence joins TRBV6-4 and TRBJ1-2; D unclear. The clonotype originates from a woman aged 25 to 39 who had been exposed to COVID-19. Sequencing input: PBMCs or T cells enriched from blood (not recorded which). CDR3 DNA sequence: TGTGCCAGCAGCCTATCCGGGATCTATGGCTACACCTTC. It specifies CASSLSGIYGYTF.